Included here is one T cell receptor (beta chain) sequence, with context. The germline CDR1 and CDR2 sequences are DFQATT and SNEGSKA (reference sequence). The CDR3 covers 16 residues. V lost 3 bases to trimming and J lost 1 base; unmatched junction nucleotides: 9. This entry comes from a study of blood T cell repertoires in COVID-19. Study background: From T cells, B-cell-depleted T cells, or PBMCs came the material, which was cDNA or gDNA.

Original processing notes: Nucleated cell counts were estimated from reference gene primer amplification. Produced via immunoSEQ multiplex PCR; TCRdb's table is partial and in-frame only. The DNA gave D and trimming, while V, J and clone size come from that table. The data hold approximately 28,000 clones, with roughly 90% observed a single time. The chain couples TRBV20-1 to TRBJ1-2, with 9 nucleotides matching TRBD1. The sample consisted of peripheral blood. The sequence was collected from a human donor in a cohort sampled during active COVID-19. CDR3 sequence (DNA): TGCAGTGCTAGTCGGCCCGGGACAGGGTTTAACTATGGCTACACCTTC. Translation gives CSASRPGTGFNYGYTF.